These 3 T cell receptor beta chains came from one sample sequenced in a study of T cell responses to AZD1222 COVID-19 vaccine. The method was immunoSEQ multiplex PCR; TCRdb's version includes in-frame clones alone and lacks a portion of them. The sample yields more than 100,000 clones, about 88% seen once. The sequencing used peripheral blood, collected on day 0 of AZD1222 vaccination. Receptors were obtained from an adult in good health.

The J gene is TRBJ2-2, the V gene TRBV7-3; D may be TRBD1 or TRBD2 (6 bases each). The V gene lost 4 bases and the J gene lost 0 bases, with 15 bases spanning the gap. This CDR3 region has 17 residues. Germline V gene data show CDR1 as SGHTA and CDR2 as FQGTGA. This chain's CDR3 is CASSSPPGGANTGELFF. In DNA, the CDR3 is TGTGCCAGCAGCTCGCCCCCCGGGGGCGCGAACACCGGGGAGCTGTTTTTT.

This chain uses TRBV18 with TRBJ1-6; D not certain. CDR3 length: 15 amino acids. V was cut by 3 bases and J by 6 bases, with 12 bases left in between. Germline CDR1 and CDR2: KGHSH and LQKENI. As DNA, the CDR3 is TGTGCCAGCTCACCTCAAGGGATTGGTAATTCACCCCTCCACTTT. This encodes CASSPQGIGNSPLHF.

The V gene is TRBV5-1, the J gene TRBJ2-7, with 7 positions matching TRBD1. CDR3 length: 19 residues. The J segment lost 1 base and the V segment lost 1 base, leaving 17 bases of the junction unmatched. The V gene's germline CDR1 is SGHRS and CDR2 YFSETQ. CDR3 DNA: TGCGCCAGCAGCTTGCCGACGACGTTGACAGGGCGGATGTCCTACGAGCAGTACTTC. Its translation is CASSLPTTLTGRMSYEQYF.